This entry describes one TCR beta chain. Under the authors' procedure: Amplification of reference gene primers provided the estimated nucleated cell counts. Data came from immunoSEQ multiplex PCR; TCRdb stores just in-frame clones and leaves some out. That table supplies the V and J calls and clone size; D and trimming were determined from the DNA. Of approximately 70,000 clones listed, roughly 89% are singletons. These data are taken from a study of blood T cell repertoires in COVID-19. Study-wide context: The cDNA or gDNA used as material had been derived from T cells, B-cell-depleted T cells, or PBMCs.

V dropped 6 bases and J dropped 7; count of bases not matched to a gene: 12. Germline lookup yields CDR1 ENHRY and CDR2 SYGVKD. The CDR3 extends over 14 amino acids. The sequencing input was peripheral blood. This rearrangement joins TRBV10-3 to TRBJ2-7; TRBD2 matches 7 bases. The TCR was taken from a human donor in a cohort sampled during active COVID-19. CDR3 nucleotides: TGTGCCATCAGAGGTGTGGGGGGGTCCCTAGAGCAGTACTTC. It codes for CAIRGVGGSLEQYF.